This T cell receptor beta chain came from a study of T cells after somatic rescue of genetic block. Produced via immunoSEQ multiplex PCR; TCRdb's table is partial and in-frame only. The sample records more than 65,000 clones, approximately 91% being singletons. This clone appeared once. Sequences were obtained from peripheral blood mononuclear cells (PBMCs). This receptor was identified in a young man.

In DNA form, the CDR3 reads TGTGCCTGGAGTGTAACCTCCTACGAGCAGTACTTC. The encoded protein is CAWSVTSYEQYF. The chain is built from TRBV30 and TRBJ2-7, with unresolved D. Trimming shortened V by 0 bases and J by 0 bases, and 3 bases separated the two germline ends. Germline V gene sequence: CDR1 GTSNPN, CDR2 SVGIG (reference sequence). The CDR3 is 12 amino acids.